The sequence of this T cell receptor beta chain was determined in a study of somatic mutations in cytotoxic T cells in rheumatoid arthritis. Both CD4+ and CD8+ cells were separated through positive magnetic bead selection, and their purity was verified using flow cytometry. J lost 2 bases, V lost 3 bases, and 7 bases had no gene match. Per germline, CDR1 SGHVS and CDR2 FQNEAQ. This CDR3 region has 15 residues. Produced via immunoSEQ multiplex PCR; TCRdb's table is partial and in-frame only. Of about 6,600 clones in the sample, less than 75% were seen once. In its sample, this clone was seen a few times.

The gene calls are TRBV7-8 and TRBJ2-7; 7 bases align to TRBD1. The TCR was taken from a man between 35 and 55 years old in good health. The sample was CD8+ T cells sorted from blood. The CDR3 DNA reads TGTGCCAGCAGCTTGGTGACAGGGTTAACCTACGAGCAGTACTTC. Translated: CASSLVTGLTYEQYF.